One sample yielded the 7 T cell receptor beta chains listed below, sequenced in a study of blood T cell repertoires in COVID-19. Profiling relied on immunoSEQ multiplex PCR, and the TCRdb table lists in-frame clones only, not all of them. The data contain about 99,000 clones, 84% of them seen just once; the ten biggest clones take up just under 2%. The sequenced sample consisted of peripheral blood. The origin of the receptors is a man in his 70s with active or convalescent COVID-19.

V and J are TRBV7-8 and TRBJ1-5; TRBD1 aligns across 11 bases. The CDR3 totals 18 residues. Trimming cost V 3 bases and J 0 bases; bases outside gene matches: 7. Germline-derived CDR1 and CDR2 are SGHVS and FQNEAQ. In DNA form, the CDR3 reads TGTGCCAGCAGCTTCTCGGGACAGGGGGTTTATAGCAATCAGCCCCAGCATTTT. Translation: CASSFSGQGVYSNQPQHF.

The chain carries TRBV28 and TRBJ1-1; 7 bases are shared with TRBD1. After removal of 1 base from V and 3 bases from J, the junction contained 11 bases not matched to a gene. The CDR3 sequence is 17 residues long. Germline lookup yields CDR1 MDHEN and CDR2 SYDVKM. CDR3 nucleotides: TGTGCCAGCAGTTTATCCGCAACGGACAGGAGGGACACTGAAGCTTTCTTT. It yields the protein CASSLSATDRRDTEAFF.

The rearrangement links TRBV28 to TRBJ1-1; D not resolved. This CDR3 comprises 12 residues. V lost 8 bases, J lost 3 bases, and 10 bases lay in between. Germline CDR1 reads MDHEN; CDR2 reads SYDVKM. DNA of the CDR3: TGTGCCAGCGCCCCTAGCGACACTGAAGCTTTCTTT. Translation: CASAPSDTEAFF.

The V and J genes are TRBV30 and TRBJ2-2; possibly TRBD1 for D (6 bases). The CDR3 spans 13 residues. With 1 base removed from V and 4 bases from J, the gap between germline ends came to 7 bases. Germline values: CDR1 GTSNPN, CDR2 SVGIG (reference sequence). CDR3 nucleotide sequence: TGTGCCTGGAGTGGACAGGTCACCGGGGAGCTGTTTTTT. Translation gives CAWSGQVTGELFF. Full variable domain (outside the CDR3, taken from reference TRBV30 and TRBJ2-2): SQTIHQWPATLVQPVGSPLSLECTVEGTSNPNLYWYRQAAGRGLQLLFYSVGIGQISSEVPQNLSASRPQDRQFILSSKKLLLSDSGFYLCAWSGQVTGELFFGEGSRLTVL.

The chain is built from TRBV19 and TRBJ2-3, with D possibly matching TRBD2 (7 bases). The V and J ends lost 3 bases and 4 bases respectively, with 17 bases between them. Germline CDR1 LNHDA, CDR2 SQIVND (reference sequence). This CDR3 has 16 residues. The CDR3 nucleotides are TGTGCCAGTAGTATCGAAGGGGGGGGCGCCTCAGATACGCAGTATTTT. Residues: CASSIEGGGASDTQYF.

The rearrangement links TRBV2 to TRBJ2-2, with 11 bases aligning to TRBD2. This CDR3 comprises 16 residues. Germline V gene lookup returns CDR1 SNHLY and CDR2 FYNNEI. Trimming at V came to 5 bases and at J to 4 bases, leaving 6 bases not matched to a gene. The CDR3 nucleotides read TGTGCCAGCAGTACCTCCGGGACTAGCGGCACCGGGGAGCTGTTTTTT. Its translation is CASSTSGTSGTGELFF.

The rearrangement links TRBV3-1 (or the pseudogene TRBV3-2) to TRBJ1-6, with D perhaps matching TRBD1 (5 bases). Germline assignment: CDR1 LGHDT and CDR2 YNNKEL (reference sequence). V was cut by 4 bases and J by 6 bases, with 13 bases left in between. CDR3 length: 15 amino acids. The CDR3 protein is CASSRLREGNSPLHF. The CDR3 DNA follows: TGTGCCAGCAGCCGTCTCAGGGAAGGTAATTCACCCCTCCACTTT.